This entry lists 27 T cell receptor beta chains sequenced from one sample in a study of T-cell memory formation after mild COVID-19. TCRdb processed the 5' RACE reads anew with MiXCR; each CDR3 protein has one entry. The sample includes 400,000 to 450,000 distinct CDR3 sequences, roughly 18% seen only once; the top ten take 20% to 25%. The sample consisted of PBMCs or a T cell subset sorted from them (not recorded which). These TCRs come from a man between 18 and 29 years old who had mild COVID-19 (a few samples of this study predate the infection). Cell type and time point are not known.

The chain carries TRBV11-2 and TRBJ2-2, with D perhaps TRBD1 or TRBD2 (6 bases each). V gave up 1 base and J gave up 2 bases, with 11 bases separating them. The length of the CDR3 is 16 residues. Germline CDR1 reads SGHAT; CDR2 reads FQNNGV. The CDR3 protein is CASSLVVGGNTGELFF. The DNA of the CDR3 is TGTGCCAGCAGCTTAGTAGTCGGGGGCAACACCGGGGAGCTGTTTTTT.

A few counts support this clonotype. The chain combines TRBV7-9 with TRBJ2-5; 8 positions agree with TRBD2. With V trimmed by 11 bases and J by 3 bases, 5 bases remained unmatched. The CDR3 is 12 residues long. Per germline, CDR1 SEHNR and CDR2 FQNEAQ (reference sequence). CDR3 residues: CAAARGEETQYF. DNA of the CDR3: TGTGCCGCAGCGCGGGGGGAAGAGACCCAGTACTTC.

The chain is built from TRBV7-2 and TRBJ2-4; D might be TRBD2 (6 bases). V was cut by 5 bases and J by 6 bases, with 8 bases left in between. This CDR3 has 12 residues. Germline-derived CDR1 and CDR2 are SGHTA and FQGNSA. CDR3 sequence (DNA): TGTGCCAGCAGCAACGGGGGAAACATTCAGTACTTC. Protein: CASSNGGNIQYF.

The chain combines TRBV4-3 with TRBJ1-2; the match to TRBD1 covers 8 bases. With V trimmed by 4 bases and J by 3 bases, 13 bases remained unmatched. The length of the CDR3 is 17 residues. Germline loops: CDR1 LGHNA, CDR2 YSLEER. The CDR3 sequence is CASSRTSQGAGHYGYTF. The CDR3 DNA is TGCGCCAGCAGCCGGACAAGCCAGGGGGCAGGGCACTATGGCTACACCTTC.

V gene TRBV5-6 combines with J gene TRBJ2-6, with TRBD1 as a possible D gene (6 bases). Germline lookup yields CDR1 SGHDT and CDR2 YYEEEE. The V gene lost 1 base and the J gene lost 0 bases, with 8 bases spanning the gap. This CDR3 has 16 amino acids. The CDR3 region has the DNA TGTGCCAGCAGCTTGCTACAGGGCTCTGGGGCCAACGTCCTGACTTTC. It encodes CASSLLQGSGANVLTF.

This clonotype was seen many times. The chain employs TRBV2 and TRBJ2-3; 9 nucleotides line up with TRBD2. CDR1 SNHLY and CDR2 FYNNEI come from the germline V gene. The junction had 7 bases not matched to a gene; V was cut back by 6 bases and J by 0 bases. The CDR3 consists of 16 residues. The CDR3 DNA reads TGTGCCAGCAGGCCTAGCGGGGATACTAGCACAGATACGCAGTATTTT. Amino acid sequence: CASRPSGDTSTDTQYF.

This chain uses TRBV7-9 with TRBJ1-3, with no clear D. Deletions cut 5 bases from V and 4 bases from J, with 21 bases between. Germline assignment: CDR1 SEHNR and CDR2 FQNEAQ (reference sequence). The CDR3 loop spans 17 amino acids. Written as DNA, the CDR3 is TGTGCCAGCAGCGGGCAGACGGTCCCGGCGGAGGGAAACACCATATATTTT. Translated, it gives CASSGQTVPAEGNTIYF.

The table lists this clonotype with many counts. This chain links TRBV5-1 with TRBJ2-1, with D possibly being TRBD1 (6 bases). The ends were cut back, 0 bases at V and 8 bases at J, with 12 bases in the middle. This CDR3 is 14 amino acids long. The germline V gene has CDR1 SGHRS and CDR2 YFSETQ. The CDR3 loop reads CASSLEQGIDEQFF. The CDR3 region has the DNA TGCGCCAGCAGCTTGGAACAGGGAATCGATGAGCAGTTCTTC.

A note on this clonotype: Just one base apart from a much larger clone, this may be a read error. V usage is TRBV7-2 and J usage is TRBJ1-1; no firm D call. Trimming left V 6 bases short and J 0 bases short, with 5 bases between. Germline V CDR1 and CDR2: SGHTA, FQGNSA. The CDR3 has 12 residues. CDR3 protein: CASRSLNTEAFF. The CDR3 DNA reads TGTGCCAGCAGGTCATTGAACACTGAAGCTTTCTTT.

This clonotype showed up just a few times. The chain recombines TRBV20-1 with TRBJ1-1; no firm D call. This CDR3 has 14 amino acids. Trimming shortened V by 6 bases and J by 4 bases, and 18 bases separated the two germline ends. Germline lookup yields CDR1 DFQATT and CDR2 SNEGSKA (reference sequence). The DNA for the CDR3 is TGCAGTGCAATAGCCTCGGGGTTCGGCACTGAAGCTTTCTTT. Encoded protein: CSAIASGFGTEAFF.

This clonotype was seen a few times. V is TRBV7-2 and J is TRBJ2-3; tentative D call: TRBD2 (7 bases). Looked up from germline, CDR1 is SGHTA and CDR2 is FQGNSA. V lost 10 bases and J lost 1, with 18 bases in between. The CDR3 runs 15 residues. In DNA form, the CDR3 reads TGTGCCACCTCATGGGAGGGGGACCGCACAGATACGCAGTATTTT. Protein: CATSWEGDRTDTQYF. Filled out from reference TRBV7-2 and TRBJ2-3, the complete variable domain reads GAGVSQSPSNKVTEKGKDVELRCDPISGHTALYWYRQSLGQGLEFLIYFQGNSAPDKSGLPSDRFSAERTGGSVSTLTIQRTQQEDSAVYLCATSWEGDRTDTQYFGPGTRLTVL.

Note on this clonotype: The junction departs from germline at one end; a sequencing error may be responsible. This chain uses TRBV18 with TRBJ2-5; D may be TRBD2 (6 bases). The CDR3 is 13 residues long. Germline CDR1 and CDR2: KGHSH and LQKENI. The CDR3 nucleotides read TGTGCCAGCTCACCCCCAGGGAGGAAGACCCATCACTTC. This translates into CASSPPGRKTHHF.

This chain uses TRBV24-1 with TRBJ2-3; TRBD1 aligns across 8 bases. The V and J ends lost 11 bases and 2 bases, in that order; junction bases with no gene match: 5. The CDR3 has 13 residues. CDR1 and CDR2 (germline): KGHDR, SFDVKD. The CDR3 region has the DNA TGTGCCATCACGGACAGGGACACAGATACGCAGTATTTT. Protein: CAITDRDTDTQYF.

This clonotype was observed at least ten times. This chain connects TRBV7-8 to TRBJ2-7, with a tentative D call TRBD1 (6 bases). The CDR3 has 15 amino acids. Deletions cut 5 bases from V and 0 bases from J, with 14 bases between. CDR1 and CDR2 (germline): SGHVS, FQNEAQ. The CDR3 region is CASSQHQGPSYEQYF. The CDR3 DNA reads as TGTGCCAGCAGCCAGCACCAGGGGCCCTCCTACGAGCAGTACTTC. Complete variable domain (other parts from reference TRBV7-8 and TRBJ2-7): GAGVSQSPRYKVAKRGQDVALRCDPISGHVSLFWYQQALGQGPEFLTYFQNEAQLDKSGLPSDRFFAERPEGSVSTLKIQRTQQEDSAVYLCASSQHQGPSYEQYFGPGTRLTVT.

The chain recombines TRBV6-1 with TRBJ1-2, with TRBD1 matching 8 bases. CDR3 length equals 13 residues. Germline V gives CDR1 MNHNS, CDR2 SASEGT. The V segment lost 6 bases and the J segment 8 bases; nucleotides outside the gene matches: 8. CDR3 amino acids: CASRVDRGRGYTF. The DNA for the CDR3 is TGTGCCAGCAGAGTTGACAGGGGAAGAGGCTACACCTTC.

The chain links TRBV7-8 to TRBJ2-7; D is unclear. Germline V gene sequence: CDR1 SGHVS, CDR2 FQNEAQ. V lost 0 bases, J lost 9 bases, and 9 bases lay in between. This CDR3 contains 12 residues. CDR3 in DNA: TGTGCCAGCAGCTTAGCTACAGAGGTGCAGTACTTC. Translated: CASSLATEVQYF.

This clonotype has just a few counts. The rearrangement links TRBV18 to TRBJ2-7; D not resolved. Per the germline V gene, CDR1 is KGHSH and CDR2 is LQKENI. The CDR3 spans 13 residues. Trimming removed 3 bases at V and 0 bases at J, with 6 bases between. DNA of the CDR3: TGTGCCAGCTCACCCCCCAGCTCCTACGAGCAGTACGTC. This gives the protein CASSPPSSYEQYV.

This clonotype was observed a single time. V gene TRBV11-2 combines with J gene TRBJ2-7; no definite D call. The CDR3 loop spans 14 amino acids. Germline-derived CDR1 and CDR2 are SGHAT and FQNNGV. Trimming stripped 2 bases from V and 2 bases from J, with 10 bases between. The CDR3 bases are TGTGCCAGCAGCTTAAACACCGGTCCCTACGAGCAGTACTTC. Amino acids: CASSLNTGPYEQYF.

J is TRBJ2-7 and V is TRBV10-3, with TRBD2 as a possible D gene (5 bases). V lost 0 bases to trimming and J lost 5 bases, with 14 bases between them. Per germline, CDR1 ENHRY and CDR2 SYGVKD. The CDR3 length is 15 residues. CDR3 region: CAISESVGPRDEQYF. For the CDR3, the DNA is TGTGCCATCAGTGAGTCGGTAGGGCCGCGGGACGAGCAGTACTTC.

This clonotype has a count of ten or more. The rearrangement uses TRBV29-1 and TRBJ2-3; possibly TRBD2 for D (6 bases). Trimming pared 6 bases from V and 2 bases from J, leaving 9 bases between. CDR1 and CDR2 (germline): SQVTM, ANQGSEA. The CDR3 extends over 12 amino acids. CDR3 sequence reads: CSVRESTDTQYF. The CDR3 nucleotides are TGCAGCGTACGGGAGTCCACAGATACGCAGTATTTT.

This chain links TRBV28 with TRBJ2-5; TRBD1 aligns across 7 bases. The CDR3 spans 15 residues. V shed 5 bases and J 1 base; nucleotides not matched to a gene: 7. Germline V lookup: CDR1 MDHEN, CDR2 SYDVKM. This CDR3 reads CASSPPRDSQETQYF. Written as DNA, the CDR3 is TGTGCCAGCAGTCCCCCCCGGGACAGCCAAGAGACCCAGTACTTC. Variable domain in full (rest from reference TRBV28 and TRBJ2-5): DVKVTQSSRYLVKRTGEKVFLECVQDMDHENMFWYRQDPGLGLRLIYFSYDVKMKEKGDIPEGYSVSREKKERFSLILESASTNQTSMYLCASSPPRDSQETQYFGPGTRLLVL.

V and J are TRBV12-3 or TRBV12-4 and TRBJ1-4, with a weak D call TRBD1 (5 bases). V lost 3 bases and J lost 7, with 12 bases in between. This CDR3 contains 14 residues. CDR3 residues: CASSLFQGGEKLFF. DNA of the CDR3: TGTGCCAGCAGTTTGTTTCAGGGCGGTGAAAAACTGTTTTTT.

The V and J genes are TRBV20-1 and TRBJ2-2; TRBD2 matches 7 bases. Germline CDR1 reads DFQATT; CDR2 reads SNEGSKA (reference sequence). The ends lost 3 bases at V and 4 bases at J; junction bases unmatched: 5. The CDR3 has 14 amino acids. DNA for the CDR3: TGCAGTGCTAGGTCGAGCGGGGCCACCGGGGAGCTGTTTTTT. Amino acid sequence: CSARSSGATGELFF.

In this sample, this clonotype turned up many times. This chain connects TRBV4-3 to TRBJ2-3; the D gene is possibly TRBD1 (6 bases). The CDR3 contains 17 residues. Trimming cost V 1 base and J 1 base, with 15 bases left between them. CDR1 is LGHNA and CDR2 is YSLEER in the germline V gene. The CDR3 nucleotides read TGCGCCAGCAGCCAAGGCTCAGGGGTGGTGGGCACAGATACGCAGTATTTT. Its protein product is CASSQGSGVVGTDTQYF.

V is TRBV18 and J is TRBJ2-5; D perhaps matches TRBD2 (6 bases). The germline gives CDR1 KGHSH, CDR2 LQKENI. Between the trimmed V and J ends, which lost 6 bases and 9 bases, there was a span of 23 bases. This CDR3 comprises 15 residues. In DNA, the CDR3 is TGTGCCAGCTCGCTTTCGGGACTCGGTTTAGGAGCCCAGTACTTC. Its translation: CASSLSGLGLGAQYF.

The chain joins TRBV11-2 to TRBJ1-3; no definite D call. The CDR3 totals 14 residues. Trimming stripped 0 bases from V and 0 bases from J, with 3 bases between. Per the germline V gene, CDR1 is SGHAT and CDR2 is FQNNGV. The DNA for the CDR3 is TGTGCCAGCAGCTTAGAGGCCTCTGGAAACACCATATATTTT. This encodes CASSLEASGNTIYF.

Ten or more counts support this clonotype. The gene calls are TRBV7-9 and TRBJ2-7, with 8 positions matching TRBD2. The CDR3 spans 14 residues. Germline V gene sequence: CDR1 SEHNR, CDR2 FQNEAQ (reference sequence). V was clipped by 5 bases and J by 6 bases; unmatched bases: 9. For the CDR3, the DNA is TGTGCCAGCAGCCCCGGGGTAGCGGGGCGCGAGCAGTACTTC. It encodes CASSPGVAGREQYF. Full variable domain (outside the CDR3, taken from reference TRBV7-9 and TRBJ2-7): DTGVSQNPRHKITKRGQNVTFRCDPISEHNRLYWYRQTLGQGPEFLTYFQNEAQLEKSRLLSDRFSAERPKGSFSTLEIQRTEQGDSAMYLCASSPGVAGREQYFGPGTRLTVT.